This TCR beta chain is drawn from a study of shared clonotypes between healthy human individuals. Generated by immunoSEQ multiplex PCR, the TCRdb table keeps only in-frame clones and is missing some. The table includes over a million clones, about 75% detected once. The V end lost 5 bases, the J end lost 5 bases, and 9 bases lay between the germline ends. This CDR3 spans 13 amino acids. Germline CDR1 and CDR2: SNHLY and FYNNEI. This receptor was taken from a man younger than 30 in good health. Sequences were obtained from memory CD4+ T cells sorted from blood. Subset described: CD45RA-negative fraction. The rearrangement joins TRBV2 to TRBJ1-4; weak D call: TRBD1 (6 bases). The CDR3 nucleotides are TGTGCCAGCAGTCCCACAGGGAATGAAAAACTGTTTTTT. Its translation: CASSPTGNEKLFF.